The entry below describes one T cell receptor (beta chain). Its antigen is not known. Isolated RNA was reverse transcribed in full, so expressed TCRB transcripts were sequenced. Several million reads on average were seen across naive, central memory and regulatory T cell samples. This table comes from immunoSEQ multiplex PCR, and its TCRdb copy is limited to in-frame clones, with some not included. This table holds under 850,000 clones, around 15% found once. This sample is part of a study of beta chain features in type 1 diabetes. For the study at large: Age and gender were similar between patients and healthy donors, as were cell yields. All samples combined gave about 100 million sorted cells for examination. Study-level findings and limits: Any HLA type influence on TCRB rearrangement was left unresolved here. Patients with Type 1 diabetes showed moderately but significantly shorter TCRB CDR3s in all four CD4+ subsets.

V was trimmed by 5 bases and J by 6 bases, leaving 14 bases between them. CDR1 is SGHTA, CDR2 FQGNSA, per germline. The CDR3 is 14 amino acids. The receptor's source is a man aged 18-30 years with type 1 diabetes. The sample comprised naive CD4+ T cells from blood. This chain links TRBV7-2 with TRBJ1-5; D unresolved. CDR3 bases: TGTGCCAGCAGCCCAGTCTTGGGGAGTCAGCCCCAGCATTTT. Translating gives CASSPVLGSQPQHF.